This T cell receptor (beta chain) stems from a study of cytomegalovirus exposure and HLA in healthy donors (dated by TCRdb to between 2016 and 2019). Some background on the complete study: An earlier analysis of some 620 of the donors reported about 260 Gb of sequence data and around 110 million unique TCR beta sequences obtained from about 180 million T cells. Roughly 300 gigabases of sequencing data and around 85 million unique TCR sequences made up an early release that covered under 750 HLA-typed donors. Of the 300 to 450 genotyped donors, 70% to 90% were placed in the genetic ancestry cluster associated with self-reported Caucasian donors. The study was designed to test whether signatures of past pathogen exposure could be identified by cataloging public T cell receptors. Using immunosequencing, the study profiled T cell repertoires from approximately 700 subjects and related those repertoires to cytomegalovirus serostatus. A separate validation cohort of 100 to 150 different subjects was used in addition to the 666-subject first cohort. High-throughput TCR immunosequencing, statistical association of individual TCRs with disease status, and machine learning were combined to predict cytomegalovirus infection status. In a later analysis, previously published TCR beta repertoires from 500 to 750 donors were re-analyzed and high-resolution HLA genotyping was added so that TCR occurrence patterns could be studied. In the later analysis, no new phenotypic data were used to find candidate immune exposures; instead, reliance was placed on TCR beta sequences and their occurrence across donors. In an earlier analysis of 587 of the donors, high-throughput TCR beta sequencing was used to judge whether each TCR beta V gene segment behaved as functional or pseudogenic. Alongside the repertoire data, information on donor age, sex, ethnicity and CMV serostatus was compiled. In a later genetic analysis, genome-wide SNP genotypes for about 55% of the roughly 700 donors were used, and that subset was treated as a discovery cohort. All discovery cohort repertoires had been generated on a single sequencing platform. Class I and class II HLA loci were covered by the typing at four-digit resolution. Typing coverage varied by locus: roughly 629-640 donors for A, B, C, DRB1 and DQB1; about 520 for DQA1; 600 to 610 for DPA1; approximately 490 for DPB1. Roughly five DR-DQ haplotypes were handled as single units for association and clustering because linkage in the cohort was strong. On average, around 240,000 unique TCR beta nucleotide sequences were sequenced per donor among more than 350 genotyped donors of the cohort, with roughly 18% of those sequences being non-productive.

Turning to this clone: The antigen it binds to is not known. One base away there is no much larger clone; base qualities are not given.

Library method: the immunoSEQ multiplex PCR assay. For the multiplex PCR, a mixture combining 60 forward primers for TCR Vbeta segments and 13 reverse primers for TCR Jbeta segments was used. Amplification of the CDR3 region of rearranged TCR beta genes was performed with a multiplex PCR assay on genomic DNA. On the Illumina HiSeq System, the amplified TCR beta libraries were sequenced as 87-base-pair reads. The published analysis was carried out like this. In a later analysis, some 80 million unique TCR beta chains were counted across the 690 or so repertoires, and roughly 10 million of these chains were shared by at least two donors. Raw reads were error-corrected and collapsed into unique sequences with a nearest-neighbor algorithm that merged closely related sequences to remove PCR and sequencing errors. CDR3 sequences were aligned to IMGT reference sequences to assign V, D and J gene segments. For a sequence to be retained, at least a six-nucleotide match to both a V gene segment and a J gene segment was required. Rearrangements were called productive when the CDR3 lacked stop codons and stayed in frame with V and J; all others were non-productive. CDR3 was defined by IMGT convention, running from the second conserved V-encoded cysteine to the conserved J-encoded phenylalanine. In an earlier analysis of 587 of the donors, sequences lacking an unambiguous match to a single V gene segment were excluded. An earlier analysis of a few hundred of the donors called V segments functional above 56.7% productive rearrangements and segregating when the between-donor standard deviation exceeded 5%. To diagnose cytomegalovirus status from the catalog of TCR beta chain sequences, a statistical classification framework was built. A later analysis assigned V and J genes by comparing TCR nucleotide sequences with IMGT/GENE-DB human TR gene sequences. Using the TCRdist pipeline, a later analysis assigned CDR3 sequences along with most-parsimonious VDJ recombination scenarios. In a later analysis, each TCR beta chain was defined by its CDR3 amino acid sequence together with its V-gene family, and reads lacking a unique V-gene family were excluded. To address suspected cross-contamination and a sequencing artifact, a later analysis removed some 620 highly shared, low-generation-probability nucleotide sequences. A later analysis calculated a clonal expansion index for each public chain from normalized within-repertoire ranks of inferred template counts. Generation probabilities in a later analysis came from a VDJ recombination model fitted to out-of-frame rearrangements, and those results were checked against IGoR. A later analysis scored TCR-TCR, TCR-HLA and TCR-CMV co-occurrence with hypergeometric tests, applying a repertoire-size bias correction to TCR pairs. False discovery rates were estimated in a later analysis by permuting HLA or CMV assignments 20 times. In a later analysis, co-occurring TCRs were grouped using DBSCAN, and TCRdist sequence similarity was added for clustering within HLA-allele-positive subsets. For co-occurrence clustering, repertoires with fewer than 30,000 or more than 120,000 public chains were excluded, along with five repertoires with anomalous nucleotide sharing. In TCRdb, the immuneACCESS table is reduced to in-frame sequences with V and J assigned. These tables do not hold every clone; where another copy was compared, an unresolved V gene accounts for under half, and the others remain unexplained. V, J and clone size were drawn from that table, and D and trimming were deduced from the DNA. The sample table shows over 95,000 clones, and 70% to 85% are seen once. Of the sample, roughly 2.6% falls within the top ten clones.

The cohort was made up of roughly 670 healthy bone marrow donors. Cohort members were all nominally healthy when sampled, although unrecorded immune exposures were likely present. The donor was CMV seronegative and belonged to the group of over 350 seronegative cohort members. Every donor gave a peripheral blood sample, and the peripheral blood mononuclear cells from that sample were used for TCR beta sequencing. Genomic DNA was extracted from the blood cell samples with the Qiagen DNeasy Blood Extraction Kit. Taken from cysteine to phenylalanine, the CDR3 has 15 residues. Only CDR3 DNA remains: 45 bases, in frame from the first base. The germline V gene specifies KGHSH as CDR1 and LQKENI as CDR2. Cut back by 6 bases and 6 bases, the V and J ends lie 18 bases apart. The study at large found these results: Presence/absence analyses assumed roughly uniform sequencing depth across donors, an assumption that may not hold. According to a later genetic analysis, donors in an Asian-associated ancestry cluster had fewer N-insertions in productive TCRs than the roughly 670-donor mean. According to a later analysis, parvovirus B19, influenza, CMV and Epstein-Barr virus appeared linked to several top co-occurrence clusters. In a later analysis, HLA-associated TCR beta chains were found to be more clonally expanded and to have lower generation probabilities than equally common non-associated chains. It was suggested by the authors that the approach could potentially be generalized to other disease states and immunological phenotypes. This cohort had only TCR beta chains sequenced, and the lack of alpha or paired-chain data limited which features could be detected. Because some donors lacked HLA typing at each locus, the association tests relied only on the typed subset. Most CMV-associated TCR beta chains appeared to be HLA-restricted in a later analysis, and the HLA associations seemed to be driven largely by CMV exposure. Most TCR sequences were seen in very few donors, while some public TCRs were found in many individuals. A further reported finding was that TCR beta sequences accurately predicted the HLA-A and HLA-B alleles for most subjects in the first cohort. A later analysis found that TCR association rates varied across HLA loci, with DRB1 alleles showing the most associated TCRs and HLA-C alleles the fewest. Because the 87-base-pair reads could not distinguish some IMGT-functional V segments, including TRBV6-2 and TRBV6-3, those segments were excluded. When HLA alleles, especially DR and DQ, strongly co-occurred, TCR associations were difficult to assign to individual alleles. Cytomegalovirus status was reported to be diagnosed by the classifier with high specificity and sensitivity in both the original and validation cohorts. Three of the identified cytomegalovirus-associated TCR beta chains were confirmed in vitro to be specific for cytomegalovirus antigens. A group of highly shared sequence variants was considered likely to be a technical artifact of the sequencing pipeline. Specific HLA alleles were associated with 15,000 to 20,000 TCR beta sequences at a false discovery rate of 0.05 in a later analysis. Around 16 rarely observed V segments, including chromosome 9 orphons, were excluded from the earlier analysis of approximately 500 of the donors because counts were too low. CMV serostatus was the only immune exposure information available for the cohort. The study gave a list of more than 150 TCR beta chains associated with cytomegalovirus. An association between a missense DCLRE1C variant and V-gene and J-gene trimming of TCR beta chains was found in a later genetic analysis and replicated in an independent cohort. Broadly in line with IMGT annotations, most TCR beta V segments showed up in productive rearrangements about 87% or about 30% of the time in an earlier analysis of roughly 590 of the donors. Correlated functional status among segregating V segments might reflect linkage disequilibrium, but an unknown experimental factor could not be ruled out.

The specimen sequenced was PBMCs. The TCR was taken from a woman in her late teens or twenties in good health and CMV-seronegative. The sequence joins TRBV18 to TRBJ1-5; no confident D gene assignment can be made. The CDR3 protein: CASSQDREPVQPQHF. The nucleotide sequence reads as follows: TGTGCCAGCTCGCAGGATAGGGAGCCGGTTCAGCCCCAGCATTTT. Reference TRBV18 and TRBJ1-5 genes cover what lies past the CDR3, so the full variable domain is NAGVMQNPRHLVRRRGQEARLRCSPMKGHSHVYWYRQLPEEGLKFMVYLQKENIIDESGMPKERFSAEFPKEGPSILRIQQVVRGDSAAYFCASSQDREPVQPQHFGDGTRLSIL.